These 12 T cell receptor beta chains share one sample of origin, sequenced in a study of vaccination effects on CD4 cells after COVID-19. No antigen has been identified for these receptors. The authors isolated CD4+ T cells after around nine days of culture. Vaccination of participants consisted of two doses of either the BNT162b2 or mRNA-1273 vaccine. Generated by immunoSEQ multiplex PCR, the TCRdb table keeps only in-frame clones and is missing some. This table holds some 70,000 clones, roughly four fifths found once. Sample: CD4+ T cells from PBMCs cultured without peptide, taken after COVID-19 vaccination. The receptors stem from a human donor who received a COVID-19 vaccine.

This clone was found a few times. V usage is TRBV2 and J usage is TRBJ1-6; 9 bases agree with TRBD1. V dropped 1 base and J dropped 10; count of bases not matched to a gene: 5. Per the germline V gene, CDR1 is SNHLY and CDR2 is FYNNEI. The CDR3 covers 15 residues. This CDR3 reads CASSEEQGARSPLHF. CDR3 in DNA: TGTGCCAGCAGTGAAGAACAGGGGGCTCGATCACCCCTCCACTTT.

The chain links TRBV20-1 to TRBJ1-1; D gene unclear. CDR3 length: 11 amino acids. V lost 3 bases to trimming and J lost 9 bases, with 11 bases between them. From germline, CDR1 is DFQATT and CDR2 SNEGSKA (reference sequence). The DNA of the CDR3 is TGCAGTGCTAGCCGGTCTACAAAAGCTTTCTTT. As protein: CSASRSTKAFF.

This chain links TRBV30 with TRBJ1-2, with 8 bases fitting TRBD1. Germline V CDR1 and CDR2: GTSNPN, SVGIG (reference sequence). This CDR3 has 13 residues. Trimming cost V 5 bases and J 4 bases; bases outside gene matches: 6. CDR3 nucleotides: TGTGCCTGGGCGACAGGGGTCCGCTATGGCTACACCTTC. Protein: CAWATGVRYGYTF.

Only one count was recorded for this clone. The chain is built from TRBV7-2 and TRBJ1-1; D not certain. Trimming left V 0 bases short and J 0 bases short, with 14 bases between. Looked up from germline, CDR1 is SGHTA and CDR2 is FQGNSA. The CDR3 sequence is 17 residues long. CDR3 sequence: CASSLAGPSAMNTEAFF. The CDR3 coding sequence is TGTGCCAGCAGCTTAGCCGGCCCCTCGGCTATGAACACTGAAGCTTTCTTT.

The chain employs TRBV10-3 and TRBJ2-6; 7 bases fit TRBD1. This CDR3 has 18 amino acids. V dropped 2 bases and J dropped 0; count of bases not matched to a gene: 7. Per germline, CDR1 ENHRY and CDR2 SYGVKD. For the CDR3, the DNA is TGTGCCATCAGTGAGGCTCCGGCAGGGGGCTCTGGGGCCAACGTCCTGACTTTC. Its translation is CAISEAPAGGSGANVLTF.

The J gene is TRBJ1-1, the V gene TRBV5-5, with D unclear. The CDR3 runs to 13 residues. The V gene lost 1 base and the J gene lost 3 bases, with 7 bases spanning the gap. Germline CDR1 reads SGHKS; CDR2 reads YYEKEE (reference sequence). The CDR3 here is CASSLSPDTEAFF. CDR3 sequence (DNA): TGTGCCAGCAGCTTGAGTCCGGACACTGAAGCTTTCTTT.

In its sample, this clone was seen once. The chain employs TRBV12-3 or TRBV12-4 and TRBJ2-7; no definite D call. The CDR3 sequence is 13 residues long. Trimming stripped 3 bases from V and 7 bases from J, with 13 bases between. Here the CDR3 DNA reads TGTGCCAGCAGTTTCGGGCTTAGCCAAGAGCAGTACGTC. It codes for CASSFGLSQEQYV.

In DNA, the CDR3 is TGTGCCAGCAGCCAAGTCAGGGCGGCAGTTGAAGCTTTCTTT. It specifies CASSQVRAAVEAFF. The chain combines TRBV4-2 with TRBJ1-1; possibly TRBD1 for D (5 bases). The germline CDR1 and CDR2 sequences are LGHNA and YNFKEQ. This CDR3 has 14 amino acids. V lost 1 base and J 7 bases, leaving 13 bases between the germline ends.

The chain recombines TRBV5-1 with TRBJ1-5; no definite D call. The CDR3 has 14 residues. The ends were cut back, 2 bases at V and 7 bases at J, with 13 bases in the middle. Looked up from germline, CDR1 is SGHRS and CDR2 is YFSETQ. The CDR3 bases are TGCGCCAGCAGCTTATCGGGTCAAGGGCAGCCCCAGCATTTT. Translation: CASSLSGQGQPQHF. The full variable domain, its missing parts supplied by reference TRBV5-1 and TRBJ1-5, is KAGVTQTPRYLIKTRGQQVTLSCSPISGHRSVSWYQQTPGQGLQFLFEYFSETQRNKGNFPGRFSGRQFSNSRSEMNVSTLELGDSALYLCASSLSGQGQPQHFGDGTRLSIL.

This CDR3 reads CAIQGRVSYEQYV. CDR3 coding DNA: TGTGCGATACAGGGACGAGTATCCTACGAGCAGTACGTC. The V call is TRBV7-3, the J call TRBJ2-7; tentatively, D is TRBD1 (6 bases). Germline V lookup: CDR1 SGHTA, CDR2 FQGTGA. There are 13 residues in the CDR3.

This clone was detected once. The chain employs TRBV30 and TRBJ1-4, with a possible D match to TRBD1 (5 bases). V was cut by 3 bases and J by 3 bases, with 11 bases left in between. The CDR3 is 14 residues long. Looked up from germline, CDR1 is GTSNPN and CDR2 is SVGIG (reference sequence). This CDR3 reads CAWRQGLANEKLFF. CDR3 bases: TGTGCCTGGAGGCAGGGTTTGGCTAATGAAAAACTGTTTTTT.

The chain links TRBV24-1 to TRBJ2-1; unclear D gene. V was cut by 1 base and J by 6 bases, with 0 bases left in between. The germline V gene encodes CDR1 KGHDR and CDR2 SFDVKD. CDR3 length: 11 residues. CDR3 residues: CATSDFNEQFF. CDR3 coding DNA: TGTGCCACCAGTGATTTCAATGAGCAGTTCTTC.